This is a list of T cell receptor beta chains from one sample in a study of blood T cell repertoires in COVID-19. Only in-frame clones appear in the TCRdb table, and some are missing; sequencing was by immunoSEQ multiplex PCR. The sample lists around 350,000 clones, 70% to 90% seen once, with 2.5% to 3.5% in the top ten. The sample taken for sequencing was peripheral blood. These receptors were obtained from a human donor in a cohort sampled during active COVID-19. Both conserved end residues are part of each CDR3. The D gene is left open where the match is weak. Only part of the rows carry a size: once, few, many, or a class if the clone is expanded.

j_call | clone_size | v_call | d_call | cdr3_length | cdr3_nt | cdr3_aa
TRBJ2-5 | . | TRBV15 | . | 15 | TGTGCCACCAGCAGAGATAATAGAGCGGAAGAGACCCAGTACTTC | CATSRDNRAEETQYF
TRBJ2-7 | few | TRBV2 | . | 19 | TGTGCCAGCAGTGAACGAGAGGCAGTCCCGACCGGCGGGTCCTACGAGCAGTACTTC | CASSEREAVPTGGSYEQYF
TRBJ2-5 | . | TRBV5-6 | . | 15 | TGTGCCAGCAGCCTGACCAGGGGTTTCCAAGAGACCCAGTACTTC | CASSLTRGFQETQYF
TRBJ1-1 | . | TRBV7-9 | . | 17 | TGTGCCAGCAGCTTAGTCGGGGTCGGCCACATGAACACTGAAGCTTTCTTT | CASSLVGVGHMNTEAFF
TRBJ2-5 | . | TRBV15 | TRBD1 | 15 | TGTGCCACCAGCACCCCGGGACAGAGCCAAGAGACCCAGTACTTC | CATSTPGQSQETQYF
TRBJ1-3 | once | TRBV21-1 | . | 16 | TGTGCCAGCGTCGGAGCTTGGACAATCTCTGGAAACACCATATATTTT | CASVGAWTISGNTIYF
TRBJ2-2 | . | TRBV4-2 | . | 15 | TGTGCCAGCAGCCAGACGGGGGCGAACACCGGGGAGCTGTTTTTT | CASSQTGANTGELFF
TRBJ1-2 | . | TRBV9 | . | 15 | TGTGCCAGCAGCCCGAGCACCCACAGGGAGGGAGGCTACACCTTC | CASSPSTHREGGYTF
TRBJ2-7 | . | TRBV9 | . | 14 | TGTGCCAGCAGCCCAAACGTACAGGGTTACGAGCAGTACTTC | CASSPNVQGYEQYF
TRBJ2-5 | . | TRBV19 | . | 15 | TGTGCCAGTAGTATTGGGCCGAGCTCCCCGAGGACCCAGTACTTC | CASSIGPSSPRTQYF
TRBJ1-1 | once | TRBV9 | TRBD1 | 15 | TGTGCCAGCAGGCCTTTCACAACAGGGGCTACTGAAGCTTTCTTT | CASRPFTTGATEAFF
TRBJ2-2 | . | TRBV5-1 | TRBD1 | 21 | TGCGCCAGCAGCCCTTCTTGGGACAGGGCCCTCCTTCTTCTTAACACCGGGGAGCTGTTTTTT | CASSPSWDRALLLLNTGELFF
TRBJ1-2 | . | TRBV7-9 | . | 13 | TGTGCCAGCAGCATACAGGCGTCCTATGGCTACACCTTC | CASSIQASYGYTF
TRBJ2-7 | . | TRBV27 | . | 16 | TGTGCCAGCAGTTTATCCACCGGGACAATCTCCTACGAGCAGTACTTC | CASSLSTGTISYEQYF
TRBJ2-1 | . | TRBV9 | . | 14 | TGTGCCAGCAGCGGGAGGGACTCCCTCAATGAGCAGTTCTTC | CASSGRDSLNEQFF
TRBJ2-7 | . | TRBV9 | . | 12 | TGTGCCAGCAGCACTAACGCTTACGAGCAGTACTTC | CASSTNAYEQYF
TRBJ1-5 | . | TRBV6-5 | . | 14 | TGTGCCAGCAGTTATGACAGGAACAATCAGCCCCAGCATTTT | CASSYDRNNQPQHF
TRBJ1-1 | . | TRBV12-3/TRBV12-4 | . | 13 | TGTGCCAGCAGTTTAGGGCAGAACACTGAAGCTTTCTTT | CASSLGQNTEAFF
TRBJ1-6 | . | TRBV5-1 | . | 15 | TGCGCCAGCAGCACAAACAGGGATCTTAATTCACCCCTCCACTTT | CASSTNRDLNSPLHF
TRBJ2-1 | . | TRBV5-1 | . | 16 | TGCGCCAGCAGCTTAATTCCAGGGTTTGCTGACAATGAGCAGTTCTTC | CASSLIPGFADNEQFF
TRBJ1-2 | . | TRBV7-2 | . | 13 | TGTGCCAGCAGCTTCTCGGTGAACTATGGCTACACCTTC | CASSFSVNYGYTF
TRBJ2-7 | . | TRBV27 | TRBD2 | 14 | TGTGCCAGCAGTCTAGCGGGAGGAGTCCACGAGCAGTACTTC | CASSLAGGVHEQYF
TRBJ2-3 | . | TRBV20-1 | . | 15 | TGCAGTGCTAGTAGTCCCCAGCAGGGGGGAGATACGCAGTATTTT | CSASSPQQGGDTQYF
TRBJ2-2 | . | TRBV9 | TRBD1 | 21 | TGTGCCAGCAGCGTAGCCCCAATCAGCGACAGGGGGCGGTTGTGGGGCGGGGAGCTGTTTTTT | CASSVAPISDRGRLWGGELFF
TRBJ1-2 | . | TRBV7-8 | . | 13 | TGTGCCAGCAGCTTAGCGGAGGGACTGGGCTACACCTTC | CASSLAEGLGYTF
TRBJ1-2 | . | TRBV2 | . | 11 | TGTGCCAGCAGCGCTAACTATGGCTACACCTTC | CASSANYGYTF
TRBJ2-5 | . | TRBV30 | . | 14 | TGTGCCTGGAGCGCCCCCCCGGAGATGGAGACCCAGTACTTC | CAWSAPPEMETQYF
TRBJ2-3 | . | TRBV29-1 | . | 14 | TGCAGCGTTGAAGGGGCACAGCGCACAGATACGCAGTATTTT | CSVEGAQRTDTQYF
TRBJ1-6 | few | TRBV5-1 | TRBD1 | 15 | TGCGCCAGCAGTCTACCGGGACAGGGGTATTCACCCCTCCACTTT | CASSLPGQGYSPLHF
TRBJ1-2 | . | TRBV30 | TRBD1 | 12 | TGTGCCTGGAACAGGGGGCCTAATGGCTACACCTTC | CAWNRGPNGYTF
TRBJ2-2 | . | TRBV9 | TRBD1 | 15 | TGTGCCAGCAGCGTAGTAGGGACAGGGGCCGGGGAGCTGTTTTTT | CASSVVGTGAGELFF
TRBJ2-5 | . | TRBV28 | TRBD2 | 16 | TGTGCCAGCAGTTTACCGCTAGCGGGAGGAGCGGAGACCCAGTACTTC | CASSLPLAGGAETQYF
TRBJ1-4 | . | TRBV30 | TRBD1 | 13 | TGTGCCTGGACGACAGGGGGAAATGAAAAACTGTTTTTT | CAWTTGGNEKLFF
TRBJ2-7 | . | TRBV7-2 | TRBD2 | 18 | TGTGCCAGCAGCGCCCGACCGACTAGCGGGAGGGGGTTGGGAGAGCAGTACTTC | CASSARPTSGRGLGEQYF
TRBJ2-3 | . | TRBV10-3 | TRBD2 | 14 | TGTGCCATCAAACGACTAGCGGGCACAGATACGCAGTATTTT | CAIKRLAGTDTQYF
TRBJ1-2 | . | TRBV9 | . | 15 | TGTGCCAGCAGCGCCGTGCCGGAGGCCCTGGATGGCTACACCTTC | CASSAVPEALDGYTF
TRBJ2-7 | . | TRBV3-1/TRBV3-2 | . | 14 | TGTGCCAGCAGCCAAGACTCTAATAGCTACGAGCAGTACTTC | CASSQDSNSYEQYF
TRBJ2-1 | . | TRBV29-1 | TRBD2 | 14 | TGCAGCGTTGTTGGACTAGCGGACTACAATGAGCAGTTCTTC | CSVVGLADYNEQFF
TRBJ2-5 | . | TRBV30 | TRBD1 | 14 | TGTGCCTGGAATAGCGGACAGGGTTCATGGGGCCAGTACTTC | CAWNSGQGSWGQYF
TRBJ2-7 | . | TRBV27 | TRBD1 | 16 | TGTGCCAGCAGTTTATACCCCTCCGGGACAGGGTCCGAGCAGTACTTC | CASSLYPSGTGSEQYF
TRBJ1-6 | . | TRBV28 | . | 17 | TGTGCCAGCAGTTTACGTCGGGAGGGCGGGTATAATTCACCCCTCCACTTT | CASSLRREGGYNSPLHF
TRBJ2-2 | . | TRBV5-4 | . | 15 | TGTGCCAGCAGCTTGGGGCCAGGGGGGACCGGGGAGCTGTTTTTT | CASSLGPGGTGELFF
TRBJ2-5 | . | TRBV5-4 | . | 15 | TGTGCCAGCAGCTTGGATGGGGCCGCCGGGGAGACCCAGTACTTC | CASSLDGAAGETQYF
TRBJ2-2 | many | TRBV14 | TRBD2 | 12 | TGTGCCAGCAGCCGGCGGGGGGTAGCGCTGTTTTTT | CASSRRGVALFF
TRBJ1-2 | . | TRBV30 | . | 15 | TGTGCCTGGAGTGTCGGGGTCTCTCCTAACTATGGCTACACCTTC | CAWSVGVSPNYGYTF
TRBJ1-6 | . | TRBV28 | TRBD1 | 15 | TGTGCCAGCAGATTACTAGAGGACAGGGGGCGTTTACCCCACTTT | CASRLLEDRGRLPHF
TRBJ2-3 | . | TRBV27 | TRBD2 | 18 | TGTGCCAGCAGTTTAGGGGGGCCTAGCGGGGGCATAGCGGATACGCAGTATTTT | CASSLGGPSGGIADTQYF
TRBJ2-1 | . | TRBV30 | TRBD2 | 14 | TGTGCCTGGAGTGGGGAGCGGGAGATGGATGAGCAGTTCTTC | CAWSGEREMDEQFF
TRBJ2-2 | once | TRBV7-8 | TRBD1 | 16 | TGTGCCAGCAGCCCGGAGGACAGGAGGAACACCGGGGAGCTGTTTTTT | CASSPEDRRNTGELFF
TRBJ2-3 | . | TRBV27 | . | 15 | TGTGCCAGCAGTTTAGCAAGTAGTGTGGCAGATACGCAGTATTTT | CASSLASSVADTQYF
TRBJ2-5 | . | TRBV2 | . | 15 | TGTGCCAGCTCCCCCGATCAGGGTTTGACGGAGACCCAGTACTTC | CASSPDQGLTETQYF
TRBJ1-1 | . | TRBV6-5 | . | 15 | TGTGCCAGCAACCCCCTCGAGGGATGGAACACTGAAGCTTTCTTT | CASNPLEGWNTEAFF
TRBJ1-4 | . | TRBV3-1/TRBV3-2 | TRBD1 | 15 | TGTGCCAGCAGCCAAGGACAGGGTAACGGTGAAAAACTGTTTTTT | CASSQGQGNGEKLFF
TRBJ2-7 | . | TRBV19 | . | 14 | TGTGCCAGTAGTCCCCAGCGAAGCTCCTACGAGCAGTACTTC | CASSPQRSSYEQYF